Listed here are 21 T cell receptor beta chains from one sample, sequenced in a study of blood T cell repertoires in COVID-19. Libraries were prepared by immunoSEQ multiplex PCR; TCRdb keeps only in-frame clonotypes and omits some of them. The sample lists about 48,000 clones, over 65% occurring once. What was sequenced was peripheral blood. The source of these receptors is a woman aged 55-69 years with acute or convalescent COVID-19.

This chain connects TRBV11-2 to TRBJ1-1; no definite D call. Between the trimmed V and J ends, which lost 4 bases and 1 base, there was a span of 10 bases. Germline V gene lookup returns CDR1 SGHAT and CDR2 FQNNGV. This CDR3 is built from 14 residues. The CDR3 coding sequence is TGTGCCAGCAGCTCCCTTCCAGAGAACACTGAAGCTTTCTTT. Its translation is CASSSLPENTEAFF.

This rearrangement joins TRBV3-1 (or the pseudogene TRBV3-2) to TRBJ1-4, with D unresolved. Looked up from germline, CDR1 is LGHDT and CDR2 is YNNKEL (reference sequence). The V gene lost 6 bases and the J gene lost 0 bases, with 8 bases spanning the gap. This CDR3 is 14 amino acids long. The CDR3, as DNA: TGTGCCAGCAGTGTGTCAGCAACTAATGAAAAACTGTTTTTT. Translation gives CASSVSATNEKLFF.

The chain's CDR3 is CAIRQDFTEAFF. CDR3 nucleotides: TGTGCCATACGACAGGATTTCACTGAAGCTTTCTTT. The rearrangement uses TRBV10-3 and TRBJ1-1, with a tentative D call TRBD1 (6 bases). Germline lookup yields CDR1 ENHRY and CDR2 SYGVKD. V lost 9 bases, J lost 4 bases, and 12 bases lay in between. The CDR3 loop spans 12 amino acids.

CDR3 amino acids: CASSRGGEGYTDTQYF. The CDR3 nucleotides are TGTGCCAGCAGCCGTGGGGGCGAGGGGTACACAGATACGCAGTATTTT. The J gene is TRBJ2-3, the V gene TRBV3-1 (or the pseudogene TRBV3-2); tentative D call: TRBD1 (6 bases). V was pared by 4 bases and J by 2 bases, with 16 bases between. From germline, CDR1 is LGHDT and CDR2 YNNKEL (reference sequence). The CDR3 has 16 amino acids.

The gene calls are TRBV9 and TRBJ1-1; a weak D match, TRBD1 (5 bases). V was pared by 0 bases and J by 1 base, with 16 bases between. The length of the CDR3 is 17 residues. Germline V gene data show CDR1 as SGDLS and CDR2 as YYNGEE. For the CDR3, the DNA is TGTGCCAGCAGCGTAGGAGGGGAGGAACCGAGGAACACTGAAGCTTTCTTT. It codes for CASSVGGEEPRNTEAFF. The whole variable domain, filled in from reference TRBV9 and TRBJ1-1, reads DSGVTQTPKHLITATGQRVTLRCSPRSGDLSVYWYQQSLDQGLQFLIQYYNGEERAKGNILERFSAQQFPDLHSELNLSSLELGDSALYFCASSVGGEEPRNTEAFFGQGTRLTVV.

This chain joins TRBV5-5 and TRBJ1-5, with D tentatively TRBD1 (5 bases). From germline, CDR1 is SGHKS and CDR2 YYEKEE (reference sequence). The germline V and J ends were trimmed by 4 bases and 1 base, with 12 bases remaining between them. The CDR3 is 15 amino acids. In nucleotides, the CDR3 is TGTGCCAGCAGCCACGGGGGGTCCAGCAATCAGCCCCAGCATTTT. Translated, it gives CASSHGGSSNQPQHF.

The chain couples TRBV5-1 to TRBJ2-1, with D perhaps matching TRBD1 (5 bases). The CDR3 runs 15 residues. In germline, CDR1 is SGHRS, CDR2 YFSETQ. The V end lost 4 bases, the J end lost 2 bases, and 13 bases lay between the germline ends. The CDR3 DNA reads as TGCGCCAGCAGCCCCGACAGCCGACCCTACAATGAGCAGTTCTTC. Translated: CASSPDSRPYNEQFF.

This chain's CDR3 is CARDSGREPYNEQFF. In DNA form, the CDR3 reads TGTGCCAGAGATAGCGGGAGAGAACCCTACAATGAGCAGTTCTTC. V and J are TRBV6-5 and TRBJ2-1; 9 nucleotides line up with TRBD2. The CDR3 spans 15 residues. The V gene's germline CDR1 is MNHEY and CDR2 SVGAGI. J was trimmed by 2 bases and V by 9 bases; bases with no gene match: 8.

This sequence joins TRBV7-2 and TRBJ2-5; 8 bases align to TRBD1. The CDR3 covers 15 residues. Unmatched junction bases numbered 11, after V lost 6 bases and J lost 5 bases. Germline CDR1 SGHTA, CDR2 FQGNSA. CDR3 sequence reads: CASSRFRGRTETQYF. The CDR3 DNA is TGTGCCAGCAGTCGATTCAGGGGGCGCACGGAGACCCAGTACTTC.

The chain joins TRBV24-1 to TRBJ1-5, with TRBD1 matching 7 bases. With 11 bases clipped from V and 1 base from J, the junction kept 13 bases outside the gene matches. The CDR3 has 16 amino acids. CDR1 is KGHDR, CDR2 SFDVKD, per germline. In DNA, the CDR3 is TGTGCCAAAACGGGACAGCCCGTTCGAAGCAATCAGCCCCAGCATTTT. It translates to CAKTGQPVRSNQPQHF.

V gene TRBV3-1 (or the pseudogene TRBV3-2) combines with J gene TRBJ1-1; 7 bases are a match to TRBD1. The CDR3 covers 13 residues. CDR1 is LGHDT, CDR2 YNNKEL, per germline (reference sequence). The ends lost 9 bases at V and 5 bases at J; junction bases unmatched: 9. The DNA for the CDR3 is TGTGCCAGTGGCGGCAGGGGGAGGACTGAAGCTTTCTTT. This translates into CASGGRGRTEAFF.

The rearrangement joins TRBV5-1 to TRBJ1-5; D might be TRBD1 (5 bases). This CDR3 is built from 14 residues. With 1 base removed from V and 2 bases from J, the gap between germline ends came to 7 bases. Germline values: CDR1 SGHRS, CDR2 YFSETQ. In DNA, the CDR3 is TGCGCCAGCAGCTTGCCCAGGGGCAATCAGCCCCAGCATTTT. Amino acids: CASSLPRGNQPQHF.

The V call is TRBV5-4, the J call TRBJ1-3; tentatively, D is TRBD1 (5 bases). CDR1 is SGHNT and CDR2 is YYREEE in the germline V gene (reference sequence). The V and J ends lost 4 bases and 0 bases respectively, with 14 bases between them. This CDR3 spans 16 amino acids. This CDR3 is CASSLSRGTSGNTIYF. CDR3 nucleotide sequence: TGTGCCAGCAGCCTGAGTCGGGGGACCTCTGGAAACACCATATATTTT.

The chain carries TRBV27 and TRBJ1-1, with a possible D match to TRBD1 (5 bases). The CDR3 covers 16 residues. Germline loops: CDR1 MNHEY, CDR2 SMNVEV (reference sequence). Trimming took off 6 bases at V and 1 base at J, with 18 bases between the two ends. CDR3 residues: CASSRRDSSPNTEAFF. The CDR3 DNA is TGTGCCAGCAGCAGACGGGACTCTTCCCCGAACACTGAAGCTTTCTTT.

This rearrangement joins TRBV11-2 to TRBJ2-7; tentative D call: TRBD1 (5 bases). The CDR3 length is 15 residues. V was trimmed by 1 base and J by 6 bases, leaving 16 bases between them. Germline-derived CDR1 and CDR2 are SGHAT and FQNNGV. DNA for the CDR3: TGTGCCAGCAGCTTAGGTTCGGCAGGGATCGGCGAGCAGTACTTC. Its protein product is CASSLGSAGIGEQYF. The variable domain in full, with the rest retrieved from reference TRBV11-2 and TRBJ2-7, is EAGVAQSPRYKIIEKRQSVAFWCNPISGHATLYWYQQILGQGPKLLIQFQNNGVVDDSQLPKDRFSAERLKGVDSTLKIQPAKLEDSAVYLCASSLGSAGIGEQYFGPGTRLTVT.

This clone has more than one count but fewer than ten. In nucleotides, the CDR3 is TGCAGCGTTGAGGGGGCGGGAGGGAACTATGGCTACACCTTC. Protein sequence: CSVEGAGGNYGYTF. The chain is built from TRBV29-1 and TRBJ1-2; TRBD1 is a possible D gene (6 bases). V lost 3 bases and J 2 bases, leaving 13 bases between the germline ends. CDR1 is SQVTM and CDR2 is ANQGSEA in the germline V gene. The CDR3 is 14 amino acids.

This clone qualifies as medium-sized. V and J are TRBV29-1 and TRBJ2-1; D not certain. The germline gives CDR1 SQVTM, CDR2 ANQGSEA. The CDR3 covers 10 residues. V shed 3 bases and J shed 8 bases, with 5 bases lying between them. In DNA, the CDR3 is TGCAGCGTTGAGTCTGATGAGCAGTTCTTC. Protein sequence: CSVESDEQFF.

The chain carries TRBV18 and TRBJ2-1; 12 bases agree with TRBD2. This CDR3 spans 15 amino acids. After removal of 5 bases from V and 4 bases from J, the junction contained 3 bases not matched to a gene. CDR1 KGHSH and CDR2 LQKENI come from the germline V gene. CDR3 residues: CASSSSGRAYNEQFF. The CDR3, as DNA: TGTGCCAGCTCATCTAGCGGGAGGGCTTACAATGAGCAGTTCTTC.

The DNA of the CDR3 is TGTGCCAGCAGGCCGGACAGGGTAGGTCAGCCCCAGCATTTT. Translation: CASRPDRVGQPQHF. The chain uses TRBV6-5 and TRBJ1-5; 8 nucleotides align to TRBD1. Germline V gene lookup returns CDR1 MNHEY and CDR2 SVGAGI. The V segment lost 6 bases and the J segment 6 bases; nucleotides outside the gene matches: 7. This CDR3 is 14 amino acids long.

The chain employs TRBV30 and TRBJ1-1, with D possibly matching TRBD1 (5 bases). The V gene's germline CDR1 is GTSNPN and CDR2 SVGIG (reference sequence). This CDR3 has 14 amino acids. The ends were cut back, 5 bases at V and 0 bases at J, with 13 bases in the middle. CDR3 region: CAWDSGPMNTEAFF. The CDR3 DNA is TGTGCCTGGGACTCAGGGCCCATGAACACTGAAGCTTTCTTT.

The chain employs TRBV7-2 and TRBJ2-3; 13 bases align to TRBD2. V dropped 6 bases and J dropped 0; count of bases not matched to a gene: 3. The V gene's germline CDR1 is SGHTA and CDR2 FQGNSA. The CDR3 is 16 residues long. This CDR3 reads CASSRLAGGSTDTQYF. Here the CDR3 DNA reads TGTGCCAGCAGTCGACTAGCGGGAGGCAGCACAGATACGCAGTATTTT.